Below are 25 T cell receptor beta chains sequenced from a single sample in a study of blood T cells in healthy people across ages. Primed by a sample-barcoded 5' primer and a J-beta primer mix, a second PCR proceeded for about 6 to 12 cycles. TCRdb reanalysed the 5' RACE reads using MiXCR and keeps one entry per CDR3 protein. Counted here are about 1.6 million distinct CDR3 sequences, about 32% occurring once; the ten biggest clones make up over 9%. Sequencing was performed on blood. These receptors all come from a woman between 25 and 40 years old in good health.

On this clonotype itself: Being one base from a much bigger clone, this may be a read error. This chain connects TRBV27 to TRBJ1-1, with D possibly matching TRBD1 (6 bases). This CDR3 has 14 residues. Germline CDR1 MNHEY, CDR2 SMNVEV (reference sequence). Trimming took 6 bases from V and 0 from J, leaving 11 bases between them. CDR3 DNA sequence: TGTGCCAGCAGGGCGGGACACCTGAACACTGAAGCTTTCTTT. Amino acid sequence: CASRAGHLNTEAFF.

This clonotype was counted only a few times. V is TRBV6-5 and J is TRBJ2-3, with 8 bases aligning to TRBD1. CDR3 length: 13 amino acids. CDR1 MNHEY and CDR2 SVGAGI come from the germline V gene. J was trimmed by 0 bases and V by 7 bases; bases with no gene match: 0. The CDR3 loop is CASTGGSTDTQYF. Written as DNA, the CDR3 is TGTGCCAGCACAGGGGGCAGCACAGATACGCAGTATTTT.

The V gene is TRBV4-1, the J gene TRBJ2-6; no firm D call. V gave up 1 base and J gave up 0 bases, with 7 bases separating them. Germline CDR1 is MGHRA and CDR2 is YSYEKL. The CDR3 length is 16 residues. The CDR3 DNA sequence: TGCGCCAGCAGCCAAGTCCCTACCTCTGGGGCCAACGTCCTGACTTTC. Amino acids: CASSQVPTSGANVLTF.

This clonotype was seen a handful of times. The rearrangement joins TRBV6-6 to TRBJ2-3; TRBD2 aligns across 11 bases. The CDR3 length is 16 residues. V was pared by 4 bases and J by 6 bases, with 9 bases of the junction left unmatched. Germline loops: CDR1 MNHNY, CDR2 SVGAGI (reference sequence). The CDR3 reads CASSFAPGLAVDTQYF. CDR3 in DNA: TGTGCCAGCAGTTTCGCACCGGGACTAGCGGTCGATACGCAGTATTTT.

The rearrangement uses TRBV5-1 and TRBJ2-5, with D possibly matching TRBD2 (5 bases). The CDR3 extends over 15 amino acids. Between the trimmed V and J ends, which lost 4 bases and 5 bases, there was a span of 18 bases. Germline lookup yields CDR1 SGHRS and CDR2 YFSETQ. The CDR3 spells CASSPAPGEGETQYF. CDR3 DNA sequence: TGCGCCAGCAGCCCCGCGCCGGGTGAGGGTGAGACCCAGTACTTC.

The chain is built from TRBV11-2 and TRBJ2-7; no firm D call. The end of the DNA is better explained by TRBJ2-5, so the J call may be wrong. The CDR3 consists of 20 residues. Germline V gene sequence: CDR1 SGHAT, CDR2 FQNNGV. This CDR3 is CASSLDWRQAYYVSQETQYF. The DNA of the CDR3 is TGTGCCAGCAGCTTAGACTGGCGGCAAGCTTATTATGTCTCCCAAGAGACCCAGTACTTC.

This clonotype showed up many times. The chain recombines TRBV7-3 with TRBJ2-3, with D perhaps given as TRBD1 or TRBD2 (5 bases each). Germline loops: CDR1 SGHTA, CDR2 FQGTGA. CDR3 length: 15 residues. The V end was cut by 1 base, the J end by 1 base, with 9 bases between. The CDR3 sequence: CASSLRGVGTDTQYF. For the CDR3, the DNA is TGTGCCAGCAGCTTAAGAGGGGTCGGCACAGATACGCAGTATTTT.

The table lists this clonotype with a few counts. The chain joins TRBV7-3 to TRBJ2-1; a possible D gene is TRBD2 (6 bases). This CDR3 has 19 amino acids. Trimming removed 2 bases at V and 7 bases at J, with 27 bases between. From germline, CDR1 is SGHTA and CDR2 FQGTGA. The CDR3 here is CASSLDGGLATLEGNEQFF. DNA for the CDR3: TGTGCCAGCAGCTTAGACGGGGGACTTGCCACCCTAGAGGGGAATGAGCAGTTCTTC.

The chain has TRBV6-1 and TRBJ2-5, with D uncertain. The V gene lost 2 bases and the J gene lost 6 bases, with 10 bases spanning the gap. The V gene's germline CDR1 is MNHNS and CDR2 SASEGT. The CDR3 has 13 amino acids. The DNA for the CDR3 is TGTGCCAGCAGTGAAAGTGGACGGAAGACCCAGTACTTC. It yields the protein CASSESGRKTQYF.

CDR3 sequence: CASSSTGGRADTQYF. The CDR3 coding sequence is TGTGCCAGCAGTTCGACAGGGGGCAGGGCAGATACGCAGTATTTT. The chain uses TRBV9 and TRBJ2-3; 10 nucleotides agree with TRBD1. The V gene's germline CDR1 is SGDLS and CDR2 YYNGEE. The CDR3 covers 15 residues. With 5 bases clipped from V and 4 bases from J, the junction kept 7 bases outside the gene matches.

The rearrangement uses TRBV6-5 and TRBJ2-2; D is unclear. Trimming pared 5 bases from V and 6 bases from J, leaving 10 bases between. The CDR3 consists of 13 residues. Per germline, CDR1 MNHEY and CDR2 SVGAGI. The CDR3 coding sequence is TGTGCCAGCAGTAGGAAGGGCGCCGGGGAGCTGTTTTTT. It translates to CASSRKGAGELFF.

This clonotype was seen a handful of times. The J gene is TRBJ2-7, the V gene TRBV19; tentative D call: TRBD1 (6 bases). The J call may be incorrect, as the DNA end agrees better with TRBJ2-5. There are 16 residues in the CDR3. CDR1 LNHDA and CDR2 SQIVND come from the germline V gene (reference sequence). The CDR3 protein is CASSNTWGTSLKTQYF. CDR3 DNA: TGTGCCAGTAGCAACACCTGGGGGACATCTCTGAAGACCCAGTACTTC.

This clonotype has only a few counts. The CDR3 loop is CASSWWTGNLDEQYF. As DNA, the CDR3 is TGTGCCAGCAGCTGGTGGACAGGGAACTTGGACGAGCAGTACTTC. This sequence joins TRBV11-2 and TRBJ2-7, with TRBD1 matching 8 bases. The V segment lost 4 bases and the J segment 5 bases; nucleotides outside the gene matches: 10. CDR1 is SGHAT and CDR2 is FQNNGV in the germline V gene. The CDR3 consists of 15 residues.

The V and J genes are TRBV11-1 and TRBJ2-1; D might be TRBD1 or TRBD2, each matching 5 bases. Trimming cost V 5 bases and J 15 bases, with 17 bases left between them. The CDR3 length is 12 residues. The germline V gene encodes CDR1 SGHAT and CDR2 FQDESV (reference sequence). For the CDR3, the DNA is TGTGCCAGCAGCAAAGGGGCGAGAGAGGGGTTCTTC. Residues: CASSKGAREGFF.

The chain is built from TRBV12-3 or TRBV12-4 and TRBJ2-1; D gene ambiguous. The CDR3 sequence is 13 residues long. The ends were cut back, 6 bases at V and 7 bases at J, with 13 bases in the middle. CDR3 in DNA: TGTGCCAGCAGGTCCCTGCAGTGGAATGAGCAGTTCTTC. This encodes CASRSLQWNEQFF.

CDR3 nucleotides: TGTGCCAGCAGCTATTGGACTCTCAGGCAGCAGACCCAGTACTTC. It translates to CASSYWTLRQQTQYF. The V gene is TRBV3-1, the J gene TRBJ2-5, with D possibly TRBD2 on 5 matching bases. The CDR3 has 15 amino acids. V was shortened by 5 bases and J by 6 bases, with 19 bases between the two germline ends. CDR1 is LGHDT, CDR2 YNNKEL, per germline (reference sequence).

CDR3 protein: CASSLPSGGAPETQYF. CDR3 nucleotides: TGTGCCAGCAGCTTACCCAGCGGGGGGGCTCCAGAGACCCAGTACTTC. This rearrangement joins TRBV13 to TRBJ2-5, with 10 bases fitting TRBD2. V dropped 2 bases and J dropped 4; count of bases not matched to a gene: 7. Germline CDR1 PRHDT, CDR2 FYEKMQ (reference sequence). The CDR3 length is 16 residues.

V is TRBV30 and J is TRBJ2-1; perhaps TRBD1 as D (6 bases). The germline V gene has CDR1 GTSNPN and CDR2 SVGIG (reference sequence). V was trimmed by 3 bases and J by 5 bases, leaving 11 bases between them. CDR3 length: 13 residues. CDR3 region: CAWRDSGDNEQFF. CDR3 in DNA: TGTGCCTGGAGGGACTCAGGGGACAATGAGCAGTTCTTC.

The V and J genes are TRBV5-6 and TRBJ2-7, with D possibly matching TRBD1 (6 bases). The CDR3 is 15 amino acids. Per germline, CDR1 SGHDT and CDR2 YYEEEE. The V end lost 4 bases, the J end lost 3 bases, and 17 bases lay between the germline ends. The CDR3 nucleotides are TGTGCCAGCAGCCAAACTACAGGGATCAGCTACGAGCAGTACTTC. Protein sequence: CASSQTTGISYEQYF.

This chain uses TRBV12-3 or TRBV12-4 with TRBJ2-3; D gene uncertain. Trimming took off 3 bases at V and 6 bases at J, with 13 bases between the two ends. The CDR3 contains 14 residues. The CDR3 nucleotides read TGTGCCAGCAGTTTCAGGCAGATGGGGGATACGCAGTATTTT. This gives the protein CASSFRQMGDTQYF.

This clonotype was observed a few times. The J gene is TRBJ2-1, the V gene TRBV3-1; 9 nucleotides line up with TRBD2. The trim removed 0 bases at V and 3 bases at J, leaving 3 bases unmatched. The CDR3 is 16 residues long. CDR1 is LGHDT and CDR2 is YNNKEL in the germline V gene (reference sequence). CDR3 in DNA: TGTGCCAGCAGCCAAGATGGCGGGGGGGTCTACAATGAGCAGTTCTTC. This gives the protein CASSQDGGGVYNEQFF.

Notes on this clonotype: An end of the junction does not agree with germline; a read error may underlie this. This sequence joins TRBV20-1 and TRBJ2-7; TRBD2 is a possible D gene (5 bases). The CDR3 runs 14 residues. The V gene's germline CDR1 is DFQATT and CDR2 SNEGSKA (reference sequence). The CDR3 DNA reads as TGCAGTGCTAGCCCAGCGGAGACCTCCTACGGGCAGTACTTC. Encoded protein: CSASPAETSYGQYF.

The V and J genes are TRBV20-1 and TRBJ2-7, with 16 bases that match TRBD2. Germline V gene lookup returns CDR1 DFQATT and CDR2 SNEGSKA (reference sequence). V lost 1 base, J lost 4 bases, and 16 bases stayed unmatched. CDR3 length: 20 amino acids. The CDR3 region has the DNA TGCAGTGCTAGAGGCCCCTCCGGGACTAGCGGGAGGGGGAGGGGTTACGAGCAGTACTTC. It yields the protein CSARGPSGTSGRGRGYEQYF.

The DNA of the CDR3 is TGTGCCAGCAGCCAAGAGGCGACCCGCTGGCAGTTCTTC. This translates into CASSQEATRWQFF. This chain uses TRBV3-1 with TRBJ2-1, with no clear D. Germline assignment: CDR1 LGHDT and CDR2 YNNKEL (reference sequence). The CDR3 contains 13 residues. The V and J ends lost 0 bases and 12 bases respectively, with 12 bases between them.

The table lists this clonotype with a few counts. The chain has TRBV6-1 and TRBJ1-5, with D tentatively TRBD1 (6 bases). The germline V and J ends were trimmed by 2 bases and 3 bases, with 11 bases remaining between them. The CDR3 runs 15 residues. Looked up from germline, CDR1 is MNHNS and CDR2 is SASEGT. The CDR3 spells CASSEYYRVNQPQHF. CDR3 nucleotides: TGTGCCAGCAGTGAATATTACAGGGTCAATCAGCCCCAGCATTTT.